This passage covers 18 T cell receptor beta chains from one sample sequenced in a study of regulatory T cells in long-lasting Graves disease. Through Arm-PCR of CDR3 regions and iRepertoire HTBI primers, TCR beta libraries were built. Using its own MiXCR run on the multiplex PCR reads, TCRdb lists one record per CDR3 protein. The sample lists a few hundred thousand distinct CDR3 sequences, roughly 21% seen once, with roughly three fifths in the top ten. This sample's time point: persistent/refractory GD, antithyroid drugs over 5 years with positive TRAb. TCR sequences were obtained from RNA taken from PBMCs. The sample here was peripheral blood mononuclear cells (PBMCs), taken when the disease was refractory, from a patient treated with antithyroid drugs. Receptors were obtained from a female donor with Graves disease.

This clonotype was picked up many times. The V and J genes are TRBV12-3 or TRBV12-4 and TRBJ1-1; D call uncertain. Trimming shortened V by 3 bases and J by 1 base, and 15 bases separated the two germline ends. The CDR3 is 16 residues long. The chain's CDR3 is CASSFFPRKTNTEAFF. The CDR3, as DNA: TGTGCCAGCAGTTTCTTCCCCAGGAAGACGAACACTGAAGCTTTCTTT.

V and J are TRBV25-1 and TRBJ2-5; no definite D call. V was clipped by 3 bases and J by 7 bases, with 12 bases between them. Germline values: CDR1 MGHDK, CDR2 SYGVNS. This CDR3 comprises 13 residues. The CDR3 here is CASSEEVWGTQYF. For the CDR3, the DNA is TGTGCCAGCAGTGAGGAAGTGTGGGGGACCCAGTACTTC.

The V gene is TRBV7-2, the J gene TRBJ2-5; 7 bases are a match to TRBD2. With 0 bases clipped from V and 0 bases from J, the junction kept 7 bases outside the gene matches. The germline gives CDR1 SGHTA, CDR2 FQGNSA. The CDR3 covers 17 residues. This CDR3 reads CASSLAPSGRYQETQYF. DNA for the CDR3: TGTGCCAGCAGCTTAGCGCCTAGCGGACGGTACCAAGAGACCCAGTACTTC.

The chain has TRBV20-1 and TRBJ2-7; D is perhaps TRBD2 (6 bases). Per germline, CDR1 DFQATT and CDR2 SNEGSKA (reference sequence). V was pared by 2 bases and J by 1 base, with 15 bases between. The CDR3 contains 15 residues. CDR3 nucleotides: TGCAGTGCTAGAAGCGTAGCGGAACAATCCTACGAGCAGTACTTC. It encodes CSARSVAEQSYEQYF.

CDR3 loop: CASTGRMNTEAFF. The CDR3 DNA reads TGTGCCAGCACCGGACGGATGAACACTGAAGCTTTCTTT. The rearrangement links TRBV6-1 to TRBJ1-1; D call uncertain. Trimming pared 7 bases from V and 0 bases from J, leaving 9 bases between. CDR1 is MNHNS, CDR2 SASEGT, per germline. The CDR3 covers 13 residues.

This clonotype was seen repeatedly, ten times or more. The V and J genes are TRBV6-1 and TRBJ1-4; no definite D call. The CDR3 sequence is 14 residues long. The germline CDR1 and CDR2 sequences are MNHNS and SASEGT. The ends were cut back, 7 bases at V and 7 bases at J, with 16 bases in the middle. Here the CDR3 reads CASTEMIEGEKLFF. The CDR3 DNA follows: TGTGCCAGCACCGAGATGATCGAGGGTGAAAAACTGTTTTTT.

CDR3 protein: CASSRDRGSGQPQHF. The CDR3 DNA is TGTGCCAGCAGCCGCGACAGGGGATCCGGTCAGCCCCAGCATTTT. The genes are TRBV14 and TRBJ1-5; 8 positions match TRBD1. The CDR3 contains 15 residues. Per the germline V gene, CDR1 is SGHDN and CDR2 is FVKESK. With V trimmed by 4 bases and J by 6 bases, 8 bases remained unmatched.

This clonotype turned up a few times. The rearrangement links TRBV5-1 to TRBJ1-1, with D perhaps TRBD1 (6 bases). Germline values: CDR1 SGHRS, CDR2 YFSETQ. This CDR3 region has 14 residues. The V and J ends lost 4 bases and 4 bases respectively, with 14 bases between them. In DNA form, the CDR3 reads TGCGCCAGCAGCCAACAGGGTCGCGGCACTGAAGCTTTCTTT. This translates into CASSQQGRGTEAFF.

This clonotype was observed many times. This chain uses TRBV7-2 with TRBJ1-5, with 7 bases identical to TRBD1. CDR1 and CDR2 (germline): SGHTA, FQGNSA. Trimming at V came to 5 bases and at J to 1 base, leaving 2 bases not matched to a gene. CDR3 length: 14 amino acids. CDR3 region: CASSRGQSNQPQHF. CDR3 DNA: TGTGCCAGCAGCCGGGGACAGAGCAATCAGCCCCAGCATTTT.

At least ten counts were recorded for this clonotype. CDR3 sequence (DNA): TGTGCCATCAGTGAACAGGGCGGGGAAAAACTGTTTTTT. It is translated as CAISEQGGEKLFF. V gene TRBV10-3 combines with J gene TRBJ1-4; possible D gene TRBD1, 6 bases. The CDR3 is 13 residues long. In germline, CDR1 is ENHRY, CDR2 SYGVKD. V gave up 3 bases and J gave up 8 bases, with 10 bases separating them.

This chain connects TRBV19 to TRBJ1-5, with D unresolved. Deletions cut 3 bases from V and 7 bases from J, with 16 bases between. Germline-derived CDR1 and CDR2 are LNHDA and SQIVND (reference sequence). CDR3 size: 15 residues. CDR3 residues: CASSINRDSGQPQHF. CDR3 DNA sequence: TGTGCCAGTAGTATTAACCGGGATTCGGGCCAGCCCCAGCATTTT. Based on the CDR3 plus reference TRBV19 and TRBJ1-5, the full variable domain is DGGITQSPKYLFRKEGQNVTLSCEQNLNHDAMYWYRQDPGQGLRLIYYSQIVNDFQKGDIAEGYSVSREKKESFPLTVTSAQKNPTAFYLCASSINRDSGQPQHFGDGTRLSIL.

J is TRBJ1-2 and V is TRBV5-1; 8 bases align to TRBD1. Germline lookup yields CDR1 SGHRS and CDR2 YFSETQ. J gave up 6 bases and V 3 bases, and 7 bases lay outside the gene matches. CDR3 length: 14 amino acids. CDR3 bases: TGCGCCAGCAGCTCGAAGGACAGGGTTCATGGCTACACCTTC. It encodes CASSSKDRVHGYTF.

The CDR3 DNA reads TGTGCCAGCAGTTCTCCCCCCCAGGACCCGTACCAAGAGACCCAGTACTTC. This sequence encodes CASSSPPQDPYQETQYF. V usage is TRBV7-9 and J usage is TRBJ2-5; D uncertain. The ends were cut back, 6 bases at V and 0 bases at J, with 20 bases in the middle. Per germline, CDR1 SEHNR and CDR2 FQNEAQ (reference sequence). The CDR3 sequence is 17 residues long.

This clonotype was seen ten or more times. The genes are TRBV9 and TRBJ1-5, with D possibly matching TRBD1 (5 bases). V was pared by 5 bases and J by 6 bases, with 12 bases between. The CDR3 has 13 residues. Germline V lookup: CDR1 SGDLS, CDR2 YYNGEE. CDR3 residues: CASSQTGGQPQHF. CDR3 DNA sequence: TGTGCCAGCAGTCAGACCGGGGGTCAGCCCCAGCATTTT.

In its sample, this clonotype was seen many times. The chain links TRBV24-1 to TRBJ2-5, with no clear D. V was pared by 3 bases and J by 5 bases, with 9 bases between. The CDR3 spans 13 residues. Germline-derived CDR1 and CDR2 are KGHDR and SFDVKD. Written as DNA, the CDR3 is TGTGCCACCAGTGATACCGTTGAGGAGACCCAGTACTTC. Translated: CATSDTVEETQYF.

This clonotype has a count of ten or more. V usage is TRBV5-1 and J usage is TRBJ1-4; the D gene is possibly TRBD1 (6 bases). This CDR3 comprises 14 residues. Germline V lookup: CDR1 SGHRS, CDR2 YFSETQ. Trimming took 4 bases from V and 4 from J, leaving 11 bases between them. The CDR3 loop reads CASSRTVNNEKLFF. In nucleotides, the CDR3 is TGCGCCAGCAGCCGGACAGTGAATAATGAAAAACTGTTTTTT.

This clonotype has ten or more counts. V and J are TRBV28 and TRBJ2-2; 8 nucleotides agree with TRBD1. CDR3 length: 15 residues. V was clipped by 6 bases and J by 6 bases; unmatched bases: 9. The V gene's germline CDR1 is MDHEN and CDR2 SYDVKM. The CDR3 nucleotides are TGTGCCAGCAGCCCGGACAGGGCCGGATCCGGGGAGCTGTTTTTT. Residues: CASSPDRAGSGELFF. The whole variable domain, remainder taken from reference TRBV28 and TRBJ2-2, is DVKVTQSSRYLVKRTGEKVFLECVQDMDHENMFWYRQDPGLGLRLIYFSYDVKMKEKGDIPEGYSVSREKKERFSLILESASTNQTSMYLCASSPDRAGSGELFFGEGSRLTVL.

This clonotype turned up a few times. Relative to the germline gene, one junction end is altered; a read error may explain this. This chain links TRBV7-9 with TRBJ2-2; D may correspond to TRBD1 or TRBD2 (5 bases each). The CDR3 loop spans 17 amino acids. Germline values: CDR1 SEHNR, CDR2 FQNEAQ (reference sequence). DNA of the CDR3: TGTACCAGCAGCGGAGGATTAGGACACACGAACACCGGGGAGCTGTTTTTT. Protein sequence: CTSSGGLGHTNTGELFF.